This is a list of T cell receptor beta chains from one sample in a study of CD8+ T cells in alopecia areata. Assay: immunoSEQ multiplex PCR; the TCRdb copy retains only in-frame clones and omits some. The table includes roughly 250,000 clones, about three fifths detected once. Sequences were derived from CD4+ T cells sorted from blood, sampled at roughly week 53, from a patient treated with tofacitinib. All receptors derive from a human donor with alopecia areata. Each CDR3 is given with its conserved first and last residue. Each record gives: clone size, J gene, V gene, D gene, CDR3 DNA, CDR3 protein. A D gene is named only where the DNA matches it firmly. Only part of the rows carry a size: once, few, many, or a class if the clone is expanded.

clone size: -; J gene: TRBJ1-5; V gene: TRBV6-5; D gene: -; CDR3 DNA: TGTGCCAGCAGTTACTCGGGTGGCAATCAGCCCCAGCATTTT; CDR3 protein: CASSYSGGNQPQHF
clone size: -; J gene: TRBJ1-2; V gene: TRBV27; D gene: -; CDR3 DNA: TGTGCCAGCAGTCAGGGCGCGAATGGCTACACCTTC; CDR3 protein: CASSQGANGYTF
clone size: -; J gene: TRBJ1-6; V gene: TRBV5-1; D gene: TRBD1; CDR3 DNA: TGCGCCAGCAGCTTCGAGGGCAGGGGGCGAGGTTCACCCCTCCACTTT; CDR3 protein: CASSFEGRGRGSPLHF
clone size: -; J gene: TRBJ2-2; V gene: TRBV29-1; D gene: -; CDR3 DNA: TGCAGCGCCTCGACTAGTCTAGCCGGGGAGCTGTTTTTT; CDR3 protein: CSASTSLAGELFF
clone size: few; J gene: TRBJ2-5; V gene: TRBV29-1; D gene: -; CDR3 DNA: TGCAGCGTTGTTCGGCAAGAGACCCAGTACTTC; CDR3 protein: CSVVRQETQYF
clone size: -; J gene: TRBJ2-2; V gene: TRBV5-4; D gene: -; CDR3 DNA: TGTGCCAGCAGCTTGGCCGGGCCCCGGGGCGGGGAGCTGTTTTTT; CDR3 protein: CASSLAGPRGGELFF
clone size: -; J gene: TRBJ1-6; V gene: TRBV25-1; D gene: -; CDR3 DNA: TGTGCCAGCAGTGCCATAAATTCACCCCTCCACTTT; CDR3 protein: CASSAINSPLHF
clone size: -; J gene: TRBJ1-5; V gene: TRBV2; D gene: -; CDR3 DNA: TGTGCCAGCAGTGTTGGTCAGCCCCAGCATTTT; CDR3 protein: CASSVGQPQHF
clone size: -; J gene: TRBJ2-1; V gene: TRBV4-1; D gene: TRBD2; CDR3 DNA: TGCGCCAGCAGCCTCTCCTGGCGGACTAGCGGGGAAAATGAGCAGTTCTTC; CDR3 protein: CASSLSWRTSGENEQFF
clone size: -; J gene: TRBJ2-5; V gene: TRBV2; D gene: -; CDR3 DNA: TGTGCCAGCAGTGAAAGGGTAGAGGAGACCCAGTACTTC; CDR3 protein: CASSERVEETQYF
clone size: -; J gene: TRBJ2-7; V gene: TRBV4-3; D gene: -; CDR3 DNA: TGCGCCAGCAGCCCATGGGCGACTATTCAGTCCTACGAGCAGTACTTC; CDR3 protein: CASSPWATIQSYEQYF
clone size: -; J gene: TRBJ1-2; V gene: TRBV7-9; D gene: -; CDR3 DNA: TGTGCCAGCAGCTTCGACAGCAACTATGGCTACACCTTC; CDR3 protein: CASSFDSNYGYTF
clone size: -; J gene: TRBJ1-2; V gene: TRBV6-5; D gene: TRBD1; CDR3 DNA: TGTGCCAGCAGTCCCGGACAGGGATTTTACTATGGCTACACCTTC; CDR3 protein: CASSPGQGFYYGYTF
clone size: -; J gene: TRBJ1-4; V gene: TRBV5-1; D gene: -; CDR3 DNA: TGCGCCAGCAGCTTGGCCGGAGTCAACGCCGAAAAACTGTTTTTT; CDR3 protein: CASSLAGVNAEKLFF
clone size: few; J gene: TRBJ2-2; V gene: TRBV2; D gene: -; CDR3 DNA: TGTGCCAGCACCTTGGCCAGGGGGGACACCGGGGAGCTGTTTTTT; CDR3 protein: CASTLARGDTGELFF
clone size: -; J gene: TRBJ1-1; V gene: TRBV29-1; D gene: -; CDR3 DNA: TGCAGCGTTGATGCGGTGAACACTGAAGCTTTCTTT; CDR3 protein: CSVDAVNTEAFF
clone size: -; J gene: TRBJ2-5; V gene: TRBV4-2; D gene: -; CDR3 DNA: TGTGCCAGCAGCCTTGATATTCAAGAGACCCAGTACTTC; CDR3 protein: CASSLDIQETQYF
clone size: -; J gene: TRBJ2-3; V gene: TRBV25-1; D gene: TRBD1; CDR3 DNA: TGTGCCAGCAGTGAAGGGGTCGTGGACAGGGGGGTCACAGATACGCAGTATTTT; CDR3 protein: CASSEGVVDRGVTDTQYF
clone size: -; J gene: TRBJ2-2; V gene: TRBV30; D gene: -; CDR3 DNA: TGTGCCTGGAGTCCTCTAGGGGGGAACACCGGGGAGCTGTTTTTT; CDR3 protein: CAWSPLGGNTGELFF
clone size: once; J gene: TRBJ1-6; V gene: TRBV7-3; D gene: -; CDR3 DNA: TGTGCCAGCAGCTTAAACCCGGAGCCCAATTCACCCCTCCACTTT; CDR3 protein: CASSLNPEPNSPLHF
clone size: few; J gene: TRBJ2-1; V gene: TRBV29-1; D gene: -; CDR3 DNA: TGCAGCGGCAGGGCCCTTACCGGTAGAGCCAATGAGCAGTTCTTC; CDR3 protein: CSGRALTGRANEQFF
clone size: few; J gene: TRBJ2-5; V gene: TRBV15; D gene: TRBD2; CDR3 DNA: TGTGCCACCAGCGGGGGAACTAGCGGGGGACGAGAGACCCAGTACTTC; CDR3 protein: CATSGGTSGGRETQYF
clone size: -; J gene: TRBJ2-7; V gene: TRBV6-5; D gene: TRBD1; CDR3 DNA: TGTGCCAGCAGTTACTCGGGACAGGGGGTTTACGAGCAGTACTTC; CDR3 protein: CASSYSGQGVYEQYF
clone size: -; J gene: TRBJ2-7; V gene: TRBV20-1; D gene: -; CDR3 DNA: TGCAGTGCCAATTTTCACTACGAGCAGTACTTC; CDR3 protein: CSANFHYEQYF
clone size: -; J gene: TRBJ2-3; V gene: TRBV4-1; D gene: TRBD2; CDR3 DNA: TGCGCCAGCAGCCAAGAGGCTAGCGGGGGAAGGTGGCATTTT; CDR3 protein: CASSQEASGGRWHF
clone size: few; J gene: TRBJ2-5; V gene: TRBV6-5; D gene: TRBD1; CDR3 DNA: TGTGCCAGCAGTCGCTGGGGACAGCAAGAGACCCAGTACTTC; CDR3 protein: CASSRWGQQETQYF
clone size: -; J gene: TRBJ1-1; V gene: TRBV11-1; D gene: -; CDR3 DNA: TGTGCCAGCAGCTACTACAGGGTTAGCACTGAAGCTTTCTTT; CDR3 protein: CASSYYRVSTEAFF
clone size: -; J gene: TRBJ2-3; V gene: TRBV5-6; D gene: -; CDR3 DNA: TGTGCCAGCAGCTTGGTTGTAGCGGTGCCGCCAGATACGCAGTATTTT; CDR3 protein: CASSLVVAVPPDTQYF
clone size: -; J gene: TRBJ2-1; V gene: TRBV7-6; D gene: -; CDR3 DNA: TGTGCCAGCAGCTCCGGACAAATCAATGAGCAGTTCTTC; CDR3 protein: CASSSGQINEQFF
clone size: -; J gene: TRBJ2-7; V gene: TRBV20-1; D gene: -; CDR3 DNA: TGCAGTGCTGTCAGGGGGGGCGAGCAGTACTTC; CDR3 protein: CSAVRGGEQYF
clone size: -; J gene: TRBJ1-2; V gene: TRBV9; D gene: -; CDR3 DNA: TGTGCCAGCGGCAAGAGGGCTACGAACTATGGCTACACCTTC; CDR3 protein: CASGKRATNYGYTF
clone size: -; J gene: TRBJ2-1; V gene: TRBV30; D gene: TRBD2; CDR3 DNA: TGTGCCTGCTATAGCGGGGGACTCGAACAGTTCTTC; CDR3 protein: CACYSGGLEQFF
clone size: -; J gene: TRBJ2-7; V gene: TRBV29-1; D gene: -; CDR3 DNA: TGCAGCGTTGAAGATCCAACAGGGACGACCTACGAGCAGTACTTC; CDR3 protein: CSVEDPTGTTYEQYF
clone size: few; J gene: TRBJ1-2; V gene: TRBV11-2; D gene: TRBD1; CDR3 DNA: TGTGCCAGCAGCCGGGACAGCCTCTATGGCTACACCTTC; CDR3 protein: CASSRDSLYGYTF
clone size: -; J gene: TRBJ1-1; V gene: TRBV18; D gene: -; CDR3 DNA: TGTGCCAGCTCACCATGGTCGGCAGCTTCGAACACTGAAGCTTTCTTT; CDR3 protein: CASSPWSAASNTEAFF
clone size: -; J gene: TRBJ2-3; V gene: TRBV2; D gene: -; CDR3 DNA: TGTGCCAGCAGTGTTTACAGATACACAGATACGCAGTATTTT; CDR3 protein: CASSVYRYTDTQYF
clone size: few; J gene: TRBJ2-1; V gene: TRBV7-9; D gene: TRBD1; CDR3 DNA: TGTGCCAGCAGCCAACAGGGGCCGGATGAGCAGTTCTTC; CDR3 protein: CASSQQGPDEQFF
clone size: few; J gene: TRBJ2-5; V gene: TRBV18; D gene: -; CDR3 DNA: TGTGCCAGCTCACCCGAAGAGACCCAGTACTTC; CDR3 protein: CASSPEETQYF
clone size: few; J gene: TRBJ2-4; V gene: TRBV6-6; D gene: -; CDR3 DNA: TGTGCCAGCACCCTTGGCGGCAAAAACATTCAGTACTTC; CDR3 protein: CASTLGGKNIQYF
clone size: -; J gene: TRBJ2-1; V gene: TRBV30; D gene: TRBD1; CDR3 DNA: TGTGCCTGGACGGGGGACAGGGGTAATGAGCAGTTCTTC; CDR3 protein: CAWTGDRGNEQFF
clone size: few; J gene: TRBJ2-5; V gene: TRBV25-1; D gene: -; CDR3 DNA: TGTGCCAGCAGTGAATATGGGGGCGAGACCCAGTACTTC; CDR3 protein: CASSEYGGETQYF
clone size: once; J gene: TRBJ1-1; V gene: TRBV5-5; D gene: -; CDR3 DNA: TGTGCCAGCAGCTTGGAAGGGGTCACTGAAGCTTTCTTT; CDR3 protein: CASSLEGVTEAFF
clone size: -; J gene: TRBJ2-1; V gene: TRBV29-1; D gene: -; CDR3 DNA: TGCAGCGTTGATGTGAGTGGTCCTGGGCAGTTCTTC; CDR3 protein: CSVDVSGPGQFF
clone size: -; J gene: TRBJ2-1; V gene: TRBV25-1; D gene: -; CDR3 DNA: TGTGCCAGCAGCGTCCGGCGGAGGGGGGGATACAATGAGCAGTTCTTC; CDR3 protein: CASSVRRRGGYNEQFF
clone size: -; J gene: TRBJ2-3; V gene: TRBV9; D gene: -; CDR3 DNA: TGTGCCAGCAGCGTGGGATCCACAGATACGCAGTATTTT; CDR3 protein: CASSVGSTDTQYF
clone size: -; J gene: TRBJ2-5; V gene: TRBV2; D gene: -; CDR3 DNA: TGTGCCAGCAATTCGGGGCCGGAGACCCAGTACTTC; CDR3 protein: CASNSGPETQYF